These T cell receptor beta chains were read from a single sample in a study of blood T cell repertoires in COVID-19. The protocol was immunoSEQ multiplex PCR, while the TCRdb copy is restricted to in-frame clones and leaves out a portion. Here the sample spans some 200,000 clones, around three quarters being singletons. The source material was peripheral blood. The source is a woman in her seventies with acute or convalescent COVID-19. Each CDR3 is given with its conserved first and last residue. The order of the fields is J gene, D gene, clone size, V gene, CDR3 protein, CDR3 DNA. D genes are given only for firm matches. Size values are once, few and many counts, or a class for expanded clones, and some rows have none.

>TRBJ1-6|TRBD1|.|TRBV6-1
CASSEGDRGSSPLHF
TGTGCCAGCAGTGAAGGGGACAGGGGGAGTTCACCCCTCCACTTT
>TRBJ2-3|.|few|TRBV7-2
CASSPRSWTDTQYF
TGTGCCAGCAGCCCCCGGTCTTGGACAGATACGCAGTATTTT
>TRBJ2-1|TRBD2|.|TRBV11-3
CASGLAGADEQFF
TGTGCCAGCGGACTAGCGGGAGCTGATGAGCAGTTCTTC
>TRBJ2-2|TRBD2|.|TRBV9
CASSVTGTSVANTGELFF
TGTGCCAGCAGCGTGACCGGGACTAGCGTCGCGAACACCGGGGAGCTGTTTTTT
>TRBJ2-1|.|.|TRBV2
CASSVFPSEQFF
TGTGCCAGCAGTGTGTTCCCTAGTGAGCAGTTCTTC
>TRBJ2-7|TRBD2|once|TRBV5-1
CASTGTSDYYEQYF
TGCGCCAGCACGGGGACTAGCGATTACTACGAGCAGTACTTC
>TRBJ1-6|.|.|TRBV5-1
CASSLAGQVNSPLHF
TGCGCCAGCAGCTTGGCTGGGCAGGTTAATTCACCCCTCCACTTT
>TRBJ1-6|TRBD1|.|TRBV18
CASSPQGANSPLHF
TGTGCCAGCTCACCCCAGGGGGCTAATTCACCCCTCCACTTT
>TRBJ2-7|.|.|TRBV5-4
CASRGDFYEQYF
TGTGCCAGCAGGGGCGATTTCTACGAGCAGTACTTC
>TRBJ2-1|TRBD2|few|TRBV11-2
CASSSPGTRVNEQFF
TGTGCCAGCAGCTCACCCGGGACTAGAGTCAATGAGCAGTTCTTC
>TRBJ1-4|.|.|TRBV5-6
CASSPGINEKLFF
TGTGCCAGCAGCCCAGGCATAAATGAAAAACTGTTTTTT
>TRBJ2-7|.|.|TRBV6-1
CASSEAPMTGPYEQYF
TGTGCCAGCAGTGAAGCACCGATGACAGGCCCCTACGAGCAGTACTTC
>TRBJ2-5|TRBD2|.|TRBV7-3
CASSPSGTNSAQYF
TGTGCCAGCAGTCCTAGCGGGACGAATTCGGCCCAGTACTTC
>TRBJ2-2|.|few|TRBV9
CASQYQGNTGELFF
TGTGCCAGCCAATATCAGGGGAACACCGGGGAGCTGTTTTTT
>TRBJ2-1|TRBD2|.|TRBV5-1
CASSFGASGRKNPKNEQFF
TGCGCCAGCAGCTTTGGGGCTAGCGGGAGGAAAAATCCTAAAAATGAGCAGTTCTTC
>TRBJ2-5|TRBD2|many|TRBV4-1
CASSQVAGDGETQYF
TGCGCCAGCAGCCAAGTAGCGGGAGACGGCGAGACCCAGTACTTC
>TRBJ2-7|TRBD1|.|TRBV6-5
CASSTDRGHYEQYF
TGTGCCAGCAGTACCGACAGGGGGCACTACGAGCAGTACTTC
>TRBJ2-3|TRBD1|once|TRBV29-1
CSASPGTGALTDTQYF
TGCAGCGCCTCCCCCGGGACAGGGGCCCTGACAGATACGCAGTATTTT
>TRBJ2-7|TRBD2|.|TRBV28
CASRKRRTSGRYEQYF
TGTGCCAGCAGAAAGAGGCGGACTAGCGGGAGGTACGAGCAGTACTTC
>TRBJ1-1|.|.|TRBV10-3
CAISEFGDTGLGAFF
TGTGCCATCAGTGAGTTTGGGGACACAGGGCTTGGAGCTTTCTTT
>TRBJ1-5|.|.|TRBV6-5
CASSPTADSNQPQHF
TGTGCCAGCAGTCCCACAGCTGATAGCAATCAGCCCCAGCATTTT
>TRBJ2-2|.|.|TRBV11-2
CASSLGLSNGELFF
TGTGCCAGCAGCTTAGGACTCTCGAACGGGGAGCTGTTTTTT
>TRBJ1-1|.|few|TRBV7-2
CASSLDSGVSTEAFF
TGTGCCAGCAGCTTAGATTCAGGGGTGAGCACTGAAGCTTTCTTT